These 26 T cell receptor beta chains came from one sample sequenced in a study of control samples from healthy donors and cancer patients. Sequencing used immunoSEQ multiplex PCR; TCRdb keeps in-frame clones, though not all of them. The sample records roughly 120,000 clones, over 90% being singletons. The sample was blood. These receptors all come from a man aged 25-45 years in good health.

V usage is TRBV27 and J usage is TRBJ2-3; the D gene is possibly TRBD1 (6 bases). This CDR3 is 18 amino acids long. Per germline, CDR1 MNHEY and CDR2 SMNVEV (reference sequence). V shed 1 base and J shed 1 base, with 18 bases lying between them. CDR3 nucleotide sequence: TGTGCCAGCAGTTTATTTATCACAGGGAGAGTTGGCACAGATACGCAGTATTTT. This translates into CASSLFITGRVGTDTQYF.

The chain carries TRBV30 and TRBJ2-2; D is undetermined. CDR1 is GTSNPN, CDR2 SVGIG, per germline (reference sequence). This CDR3 comprises 16 residues. With 6 bases removed from V and 1 base from J, the gap between germline ends came to 18 bases. CDR3 residues: CACHPKGSWNTGELFF. As DNA, the CDR3 is TGTGCCTGCCACCCAAAGGGCAGCTGGAACACCGGGGAGCTGTTTTTT.

The chain couples TRBV6-2 or TRBV6-3 to TRBJ1-1; D may be TRBD1 (6 bases). V was clipped by 0 bases and J by 10 bases, with 12 bases between them. Germline assignment: CDR1 MNHEY and CDR2 SVGEGT. The CDR3 contains 13 residues. CDR3 bases: TGTGCCAGCAGTTACTCCCCGGGGGCGGCAGCTTTCTTT. This translates into CASSYSPGAAAFF.

The J gene is TRBJ1-3, the V gene TRBV12-5; D might be TRBD1 (6 bases). Trimming took 3 bases from V and 8 from J, leaving 11 bases between them. This CDR3 comprises 13 residues. In germline, CDR1 is LGHNT, CDR2 FRNRAP. CDR3 protein: CASGFQGTHTIYF. The CDR3 DNA is TGTGCTAGTGGTTTTCAGGGGACCCACACCATATATTTT.

This clone appeared a single time. V gene TRBV7-9 combines with J gene TRBJ1-1, with 7 bases that match TRBD1. V gave up 5 bases and J gave up 7 bases; unmatched junction bases: 10. This CDR3 is built from 14 residues. CDR1 is SEHNR, CDR2 FQNEAQ, per germline (reference sequence). The DNA for the CDR3 is TGTGCCAGCAGCACCCGGACAGGAACGTTTGAAGCTTTCTTT. Amino acid sequence: CASSTRTGTFEAFF. The entire variable domain, with the rest obtained from reference TRBV7-9 and TRBJ1-1, is as follows: DTGVSQNPRHKITKRGQNVTFRCDPISEHNRLYWYRQTLGQGPEFLTYFQNEAQLEKSRLLSDRFSAERPKGSFSTLEIQRTEQGDSAMYLCASSTRTGTFEAFFGQGTRLTVV.

This clone has a handful of counts. The DNA of the CDR3 is TGTGCCAGCAGCTTGTATACCGGTCACAACACCGGGGAGCTGTTTTTT. This gives the protein CASSLYTGHNTGELFF. The chain employs TRBV5-8 and TRBJ2-2, with D hard to call. Trimming took off 1 base at V and 2 bases at J, with 12 bases between the two ends. The germline CDR1 and CDR2 sequences are SGHTS and YDEGEE. The CDR3 has 16 residues.

This sequence joins TRBV9 and TRBJ2-1, with TRBD2 identical over 9 bases. The junction had 4 bases not matched to a gene; V was cut back by 3 bases and J by 6 bases. The CDR3 covers 14 residues. CDR1 is SGDLS, CDR2 YYNGEE, per germline. The CDR3 sequence is CASSGGGAINEQFF. CDR3 nucleotide sequence: TGTGCCAGCAGCGGCGGGGGGGCAATCAATGAGCAGTTCTTC.

V is TRBV21-1 and J is TRBJ1-4; TRBD1 was called by the table and not checked on the DNA. TRBV21-1 is listed as a pseudogene. The CDR3 has 14 amino acids. The CDR3 protein is CARPQGREGEKLFF. The DNA for the CDR3 is TGTGCCAGACCCCAGGGAAGGGAAGGTGAAAAACTGTTTTTT.

The J gene is TRBJ1-3, the V gene TRBV18, with unresolved D. The V gene's germline CDR1 is KGHSH and CDR2 LQKENI. CDR3 length: 16 amino acids. V lost 2 bases, J lost 0 bases, and 11 bases lay in between. CDR3 DNA: TGTGCCAGCTCACCAGTGGAAACCAGCTCTGGAAACACCATATATTTT. Translated, it gives CASSPVETSSGNTIYF.

The chain carries TRBV3-1 (or the pseudogene TRBV3-2) and TRBJ1-1; maybe TRBD1 (6 bases). The CDR3 spans 12 residues. Between the trimmed V and J ends, which lost 2 bases and 7 bases, there was a span of 8 bases. The germline CDR1 and CDR2 sequences are LGHDT and YNNKEL (reference sequence). CDR3 sequence reads: CASSQTGIEAFF. As DNA, the CDR3 is TGTGCCAGCAGCCAAACAGGGATTGAAGCTTTCTTT.

This clone occurred once. CDR3 DNA sequence: TGTGCCAGCAGCCAAGGGACAGGGGGATACAATGAGCAGTTCTTC. Amino acids: CASSQGTGGYNEQFF. The chain employs TRBV7-6 and TRBJ2-1; 11 nucleotides match TRBD1. CDR3 size: 15 residues. V shed 5 bases, J shed 4 bases, and the junction held 4 bases outside the gene matches. Germline values: CDR1 SGHVS, CDR2 FNYEAQ. The full variable domain, completed using reference TRBV7-6 and TRBJ2-1, is GAGVSQSPRYKVTKRGQDVALRCDPISGHVSLYWYRQALGQGPEFLTYFNYEAQQDKSGLPNDRFSAERPEGSISTLTIQRTEQRDSAMYRCASSQGTGGYNEQFFGPGTRLTVL.

This clone was found a few times. This chain uses TRBV2 with TRBJ1-1; perhaps TRBD1 as D (5 bases). The V gene's germline CDR1 is SNHLY and CDR2 FYNNEI. The CDR3 extends over 14 amino acids. The V gene lost 7 bases and the J gene lost 7 bases, with 19 bases spanning the gap. CDR3 in amino acids: CASMFDVREIEAFF. CDR3 DNA sequence: TGTGCCAGCATGTTCGATGTCAGGGAGATTGAAGCTTTCTTT.

The V call is TRBV6-6, the J call TRBJ1-2; D not certain. Per germline, CDR1 MNHNY and CDR2 SVGAGI (reference sequence). Deletions cut 6 bases from V and 3 bases from J, with 14 bases between. The CDR3 sequence is 14 residues long. In nucleotides, the CDR3 is TGTGCCAGCAGCTCCCCGGTCGAGGACTATGGCTACACCTTC. Translated: CASSSPVEDYGYTF.

This clone was observed a handful of times. The J gene is TRBJ1-2, the V gene TRBV9, with D tentatively TRBD1 (5 bases). V gave up 0 bases and J gave up 3 bases, with 15 bases separating them. CDR3 length: 16 amino acids. The V gene's germline CDR1 is SGDLS and CDR2 YYNGEE. CDR3 protein: CASSVVVGVEDYGYTF. For the CDR3, the DNA is TGTGCCAGCAGCGTAGTTGTGGGGGTTGAAGACTATGGCTACACCTTC. The whole variable domain, filled in from reference TRBV9 and TRBJ1-2, reads DSGVTQTPKHLITATGQRVTLRCSPRSGDLSVYWYQQSLDQGLQFLIQYYNGEERAKGNILERFSAQQFPDLHSELNLSSLELGDSALYFCASSVVVGVEDYGYTFGSGTRLTVV.

The CDR3 DNA is TGCGCCAGCAGCCACCAACAGGGAGGCTCTGGAAACACCATATATTTT. It codes for CASSHQQGGSGNTIYF. The chain links TRBV4-1 to TRBJ1-3; D might be TRBD1 (6 bases). The CDR3 totals 16 residues. Germline CDR1 is MGHRA and CDR2 is YSYEKL. With 3 bases removed from V and 0 bases from J, the gap between germline ends came to 12 bases.

The genes are TRBV28 and TRBJ1-1, with 8 bases that match TRBD1. Per germline, CDR1 MDHEN and CDR2 SYDVKM. The CDR3 length is 14 residues. The V and J ends lost 5 bases and 3 bases, in that order; junction bases with no gene match: 5. The CDR3 region is CASSSRGLDTEAFF. In DNA form, the CDR3 reads TGTGCCAGCAGTAGCAGGGGGCTCGACACTGAAGCTTTCTTT.

The count of this clone is one. The V gene is TRBV3-1 (or the pseudogene TRBV3-2), the J gene TRBJ2-7, with 13 nucleotides matching TRBD2. From germline, CDR1 is LGHDT and CDR2 YNNKEL (reference sequence). The V segment lost 2 bases and the J segment 2 bases; nucleotides outside the gene matches: 12. This CDR3 has 19 amino acids. CDR3 bases: TGTGCCAGCAGCCAAACCCTGACTAGCGGGGGGCCGAGTGCCTACGAGCAGTACTTC. It is translated as CASSQTLTSGGPSAYEQYF.

The rearrangement joins TRBV2 to TRBJ2-7; a weak D match, TRBD1 (5 bases). The CDR3 spans 12 residues. The ends were cut back, 6 bases at V and 2 bases at J, with 8 bases in the middle. Germline V gene data show CDR1 as SNHLY and CDR2 as FYNNEI. The CDR3 DNA is TGTGCCAGCAGGGACAAGACCTACGAGCAGTACTTC. Amino acid sequence: CASRDKTYEQYF.

The chain joins TRBV10-3 to TRBJ1-2; D is undetermined. Germline V gene data show CDR1 as ENHRY and CDR2 as SYGVKD. V was pared by 11 bases and J by 3 bases, with 13 bases between. This CDR3 region has 12 residues. CDR3: CAARREDYGYTF. CDR3 sequence (DNA): TGTGCCGCCCGGAGGGAGGACTATGGCTACACCTTC.

This clone was recorded a few times. This sequence joins TRBV21-1 and TRBJ1-2; the D call TRBD1 from the table was never checked on the DNA. TRBV21-1 is described as a pseudogene. This CDR3 has 16 amino acids. This CDR3 is CASSKGQGDSIYGYTF. The CDR3 nucleotides are TGTGCCAGCAGCAAAGGACAGGGAGATTCAATCTATGGCTACACCTTC.

In DNA form, the CDR3 reads TGTGCCAGCAGTGAATCCCCGGGGGTCGGAGATACGCAGTATTTT. Translating it yields CASSESPGVGDTQYF. The chain links TRBV25-1 to TRBJ2-3; D may be TRBD2 (6 bases). Trimming left V 1 base short and J 5 bases short, with 13 bases between. The germline V gene has CDR1 MGHDK and CDR2 SYGVNS. The CDR3 sequence is 15 residues long.

On this clone: One end of the junction is discordant with germline, which a read error may explain. V and J are TRBV7-9 and TRBJ2-7; a possible D gene is TRBD1 (5 bases). Germline V gene data show CDR1 as SEHNR and CDR2 as FQNEAQ (reference sequence). CDR3 length: 14 amino acids. For the CDR3, the DNA is TGTGTCAGCAGCCTGATCCCAGGGAAGCACGAGCAGTACTTC. It encodes CVSSLIPGKHEQYF.

The chain is built from TRBV5-1 and TRBJ1-4; D gene uncertain. CDR1 and CDR2 from the germline V gene are SGHRS and YFSETQ. CDR3 size: 15 residues. Between the trimmed V and J ends, which lost 0 bases and 3 bases, there was a span of 9 bases. The CDR3 DNA reads TGCGCCAGCAGCTTGGACATATTGTCTAATGAAAAACTGTTTTTT. Translating it yields CASSLDILSNEKLFF.

This sequence joins TRBV15 and TRBJ2-6, with a weak D call TRBD1 (6 bases). This CDR3 has 16 residues. CDR1 is LNHNV, CDR2 YYDKDF, per germline (reference sequence). Trimming removed 3 bases from V and 1 base from J, with 10 bases in between. The CDR3 protein is CATSSDRTSGANVLTF. The CDR3 DNA sequence: TGTGCCACCAGCAGCGACAGGACGTCTGGGGCCAACGTCCTGACTTTC.

The chain recombines TRBV27 with TRBJ1-2; TRBD1 is a possible D gene (6 bases). This CDR3 region has 13 residues. Trimming removed 5 bases at V and 8 bases at J, with 15 bases between. The germline V gene has CDR1 MNHEY and CDR2 SMNVEV (reference sequence). CDR3 coding DNA: TGTGCCAGCAGTCCGGACAGAATATCCGGCTACACCTTC. This translates into CASSPDRISGYTF.

The chain couples TRBV18 to TRBJ1-1; TRBD1 might be the D (6 bases). Looked up from germline, CDR1 is KGHSH and CDR2 is LQKENI. V dropped 2 bases and J dropped 4 bases, with 8 bases sitting between them. The CDR3 runs 13 residues. CDR3 residues: CASSPIGGTEAFF. The CDR3, as DNA: TGTGCCAGCTCACCAATAGGGGGCACTGAAGCTTTCTTT.